A selection of T cell receptor beta chains follows, all from one sample in a study of blood T cell repertoires in COVID-19. Libraries were prepared by immunoSEQ multiplex PCR; TCRdb keeps only in-frame clonotypes and omits some of them. The sample carries about 24,000 clones, approximately 88% recorded once. The specimen was peripheral blood. All receptors come from a woman between 65 and 79 years old with active COVID-19. Both conserved end residues are part of each CDR3. D genes are given only for firm matches. Clone size, where shown, is once, few, many, or a class for clones that have expanded.

TRBJ2-7,few,-,TRBV3-1/TRBV3-2,TGTGCCAGCAGCTGCTATACAGGGTACGAGCAGTACTTC,CASSCYTGYEQYF
TRBJ2-1,-,-,TRBV5-4,TGTGCCAGCAGCTTGGGTCAGTACAATGAGCAGTTCTTC,CASSLGQYNEQFF
TRBJ2-7,-,-,TRBV12-3/TRBV12-4,TGTGCCAGCAGTTTCCAATACGAGCAGTACTTC,CASSFQYEQYF
TRBJ1-6,few,-,TRBV7-9,TGTGCCAGCAGCTTAGATCGGGGGGCTGGTTCACCCCTCCACTTT,CASSLDRGAGSPLHF
TRBJ2-1,-,TRBD2,TRBV14,TGTGCCAGCAGCCCGTCCCGGGGGGGTGCGCAGTTCTTC,CASSPSRGGAQFF
TRBJ2-1,-,-,TRBV5-1,TGCGCCAGCAGTAGGGCTGGGCAGGGTAGCAATGAGCAGTTCTTC,CASSRAGQGSNEQFF
TRBJ2-5,-,TRBD1,TRBV7-9,TGTGCCAGCAGCTTAGATGGGACAGGGCAGTGGGAGACCCAGTACTTC,CASSLDGTGQWETQYF
TRBJ1-1,-,-,TRBV2,TGTGCCAGCAGGGAGGAGTTGGACGCTGAAGCTTTCTTT,CASREELDAEAFF
TRBJ1-1,-,TRBD1,TRBV2,TGTGCCAGCAGCCCCAGGGGGGCCACTGAAGCTTTCTTT,CASSPRGATEAFF
TRBJ1-2,-,TRBD1,TRBV23-1,TGCGCCAGCAGCACCTGTGGGGACAGTAACTATGGCTACACCTTC,CASSTCGDSNYGYTF
TRBJ1-3,-,-,TRBV12-3/TRBV12-4,TGTGCCCAGCCAGACAGCTCTGGAAACACCATATATTTT,CAQPDSSGNTIYF
TRBJ1-2,-,TRBD1,TRBV5-1,TGCGCCAGCAGCTTGGATGGACAGGGCGATGGCTACACCTTC,CASSLDGQGDGYTF
TRBJ2-5,-,-,TRBV24-1,TGTGCCACCAGTGACCCTAAAGAGACCCAGTACTTC,CATSDPKETQYF
TRBJ2-5,-,TRBD2,TRBV6-5,TGTGCCAGCAGCGCAGGACTAGCGGGGCCTCATCAGTACTTC,CASSAGLAGPHQYF
TRBJ2-2,-,-,TRBV11-3,TGTGCCAGCAGCTCAACCGGACAAATCGGGGAGCTGTTTTTT,CASSSTGQIGELFF
TRBJ1-4,-,TRBD1,TRBV3-1/TRBV3-2,TGTGCCAGCAGCCAAGTTGGGACAGCAAATGAAAAACTGTTTTTT,CASSQVGTANEKLFF
TRBJ1-3,-,-,TRBV11-2,TGTGCCAGCAGCTTAGCCTCCTTTAAAGGAAACACCATATATTTT,CASSLASFKGNTIYF
TRBJ1-5,few,-,TRBV19,TGTGCCAGTAGTACCCAGACAACCTACAATCAGCCCCAGCATTTT,CASSTQTTYNQPQHF
TRBJ1-5,-,TRBD1,TRBV28,TGTGCCAGCAGGCCAGGGGGGAGCGGCAATCAGCCCCAGCATTTT,CASRPGGSGNQPQHF
TRBJ2-4,-,TRBD2,TRBV2,TGTGCCAGCAGGCTGACTAGCGGGGGGTTGGACATTCAGTACTTC,CASRLTSGGLDIQYF
TRBJ2-7,-,-,TRBV15,TGTGCCACCAGCAGAGATCTAGGGGTTGGCTACGAGCAGTACTTC,CATSRDLGVGYEQYF
TRBJ2-5,-,TRBD1,TRBV7-2,TGTGCCAGCAGCTTAGACAGGGGGCCAGAGACCCAGTACTTC,CASSLDRGPETQYF
TRBJ1-5,-,-,TRBV20-1,TGCAGTGCTAGAGCGGGGCAGCCCCAGCATTTT,CSARAGQPQHF
TRBJ2-7,-,TRBD1,TRBV5-1,TGCGCCAGCAGCCTAGGACAGGGCTCCTACGAGCAGTACTTC,CASSLGQGSYEQYF
TRBJ2-1,-,-,TRBV5-1,TGCGCCAGCAGGGGCCTAGGGGCACAAGGGAACAATGAGCAGTTCTTC,CASRGLGAQGNNEQFF
TRBJ2-3,-,-,TRBV21-1,TGTGCCAGCAGCAAAAGCCCCTCGGGGACTAGCTCAGATACGCAGTATTTT,CASSKSPSGTSSDTQYF
TRBJ1-1,-,-,TRBV5-1,TGCGCCAGCAGCTTGGCCCCGGGGGACAACACTGAAGCTTTCTTT,CASSLAPGDNTEAFF
TRBJ1-3,-,-,TRBV4-1,TGCGCCAGCAGCCAGACAGGTTTCTCTGGAAACACCATATATTTT,CASSQTGFSGNTIYF
TRBJ1-5,-,-,TRBV2,TGTGCCAGCAGTGAAGTTCTTTCGAGGAGCCAGCCCCAGCATTTT,CASSEVLSRSQPQHF